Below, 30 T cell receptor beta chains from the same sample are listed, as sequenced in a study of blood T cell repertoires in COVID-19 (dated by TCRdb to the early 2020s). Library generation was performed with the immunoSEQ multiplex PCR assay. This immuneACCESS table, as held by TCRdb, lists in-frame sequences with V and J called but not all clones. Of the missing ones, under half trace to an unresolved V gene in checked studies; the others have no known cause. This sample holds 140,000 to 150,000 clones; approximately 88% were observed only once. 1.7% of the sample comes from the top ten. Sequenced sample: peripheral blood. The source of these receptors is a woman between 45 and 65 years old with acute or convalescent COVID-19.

The DNA of the CDR3 is TGCGCCAGCAGCTATCTAAGCGATCAGCCCCAGCATTTT. It specifies CASSYLSDQPQHF. The chain uses TRBV5-1 and TRBJ1-5, with no clear D. The CDR3 has 13 residues. CDR1 and CDR2 (germline): SGHRS, YFSETQ. Trimming shortened V by 3 bases and J by 5 bases, and 9 bases separated the two germline ends.

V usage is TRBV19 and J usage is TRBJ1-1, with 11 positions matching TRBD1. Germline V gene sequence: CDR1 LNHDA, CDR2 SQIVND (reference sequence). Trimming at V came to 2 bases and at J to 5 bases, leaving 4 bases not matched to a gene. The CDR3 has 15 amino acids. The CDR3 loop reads CASSIIGQGATEAFF. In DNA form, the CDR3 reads TGTGCCAGTAGTATAATAGGACAGGGGGCTACTGAAGCTTTCTTT.

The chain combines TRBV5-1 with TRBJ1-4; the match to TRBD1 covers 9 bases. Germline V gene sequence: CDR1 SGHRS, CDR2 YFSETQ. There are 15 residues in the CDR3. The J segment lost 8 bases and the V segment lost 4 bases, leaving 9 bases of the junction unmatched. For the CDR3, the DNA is TGCGCCAGCAGCAGAACGGGACAGGGCGAAGAAAAACTGTTTTTT. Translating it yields CASSRTGQGEEKLFF.

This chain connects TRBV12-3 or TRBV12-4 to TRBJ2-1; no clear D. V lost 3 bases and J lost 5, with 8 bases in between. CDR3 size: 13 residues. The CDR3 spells CASSFLGHNEQFF. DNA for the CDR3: TGTGCCAGCAGTTTTCTGGGCCACAATGAGCAGTTCTTC.

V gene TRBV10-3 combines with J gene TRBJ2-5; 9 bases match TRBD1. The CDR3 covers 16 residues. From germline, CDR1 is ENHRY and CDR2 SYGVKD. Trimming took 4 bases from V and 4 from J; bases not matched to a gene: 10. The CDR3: CAISGWSDRGGETQYF. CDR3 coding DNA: TGTGCCATCAGTGGCTGGAGTGACAGGGGGGGAGAGACCCAGTACTTC.

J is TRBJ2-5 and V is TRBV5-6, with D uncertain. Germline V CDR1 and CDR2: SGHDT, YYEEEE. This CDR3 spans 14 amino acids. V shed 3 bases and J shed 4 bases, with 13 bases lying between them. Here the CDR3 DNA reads TGTGCCAGCAGCTCCGGAGTTCCGGGAGAGACCCAGTACTTC. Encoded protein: CASSSGVPGETQYF.

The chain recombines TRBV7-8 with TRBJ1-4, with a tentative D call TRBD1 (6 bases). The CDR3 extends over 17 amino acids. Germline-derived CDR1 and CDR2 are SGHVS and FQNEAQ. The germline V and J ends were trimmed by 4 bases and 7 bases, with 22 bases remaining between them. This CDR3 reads CASSSFPSGVESEKLFF. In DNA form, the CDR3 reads TGTGCCAGCAGCTCTTTTCCTTCAGGGGTGGAGAGTGAAAAACTGTTTTTT.

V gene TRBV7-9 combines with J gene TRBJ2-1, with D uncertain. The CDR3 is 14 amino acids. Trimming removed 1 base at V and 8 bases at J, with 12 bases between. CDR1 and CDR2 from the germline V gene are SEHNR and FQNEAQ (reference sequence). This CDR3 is CASSLEVARDEQFF. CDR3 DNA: TGTGCCAGCAGCTTAGAAGTAGCCCGCGATGAGCAGTTCTTC.

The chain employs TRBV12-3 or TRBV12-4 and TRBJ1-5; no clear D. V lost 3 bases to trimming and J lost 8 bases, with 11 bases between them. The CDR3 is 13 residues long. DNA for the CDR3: TGTGCCAGCAGTTTCAATTCGGGGAAGCCCCAGCATTTT. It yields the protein CASSFNSGKPQHF.

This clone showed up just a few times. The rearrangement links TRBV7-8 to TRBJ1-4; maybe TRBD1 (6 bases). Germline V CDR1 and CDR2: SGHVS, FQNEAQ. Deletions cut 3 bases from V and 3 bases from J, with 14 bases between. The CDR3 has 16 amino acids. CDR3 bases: TGTGCCAGCAGCTTTCCTCAGGGGAAGGCTAATGAAAAACTGTTTTTT. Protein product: CASSFPQGKANEKLFF.

CDR3 sequence reads: CASLRDSPYNEQFF. The CDR3 DNA is TGTGCCAGCCTCCGGGACTCCCCCTACAATGAGCAGTTCTTC. The gene calls are TRBV6-5 and TRBJ2-1; D possibly corresponds to TRBD2 (6 bases). V gave up 8 bases and J gave up 2 bases, with 13 bases separating them. The CDR3 is made up of 14 amino acids. Germline V gene lookup returns CDR1 MNHEY and CDR2 SVGAGI.

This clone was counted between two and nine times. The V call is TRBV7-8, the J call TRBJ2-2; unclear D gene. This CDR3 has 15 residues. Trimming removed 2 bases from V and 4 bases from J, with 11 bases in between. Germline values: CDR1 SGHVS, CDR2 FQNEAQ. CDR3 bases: TGTGCCAGCAGCTTACGACGGTCGGGCACCGGGGAGCTGTTTTTT. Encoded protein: CASSLRRSGTGELFF.

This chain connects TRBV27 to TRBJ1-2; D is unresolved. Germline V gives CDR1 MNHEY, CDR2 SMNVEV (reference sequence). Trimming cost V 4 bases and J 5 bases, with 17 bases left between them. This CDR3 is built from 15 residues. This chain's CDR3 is CASSSQQVAPYGYTF. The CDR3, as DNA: TGTGCCAGCAGTTCCCAACAAGTAGCTCCTTATGGCTACACCTTC.

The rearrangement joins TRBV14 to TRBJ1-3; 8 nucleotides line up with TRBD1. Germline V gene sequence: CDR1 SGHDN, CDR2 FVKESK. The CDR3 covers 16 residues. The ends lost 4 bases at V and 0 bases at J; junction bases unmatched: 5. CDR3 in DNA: TGTGCCAGCAGCCCCTTAGGACAGGGCTCTGGAAACACCATATATTTT. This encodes CASSPLGQGSGNTIYF.

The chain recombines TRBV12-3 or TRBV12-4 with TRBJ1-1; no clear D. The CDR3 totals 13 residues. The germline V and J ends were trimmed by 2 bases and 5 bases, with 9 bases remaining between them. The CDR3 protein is CASSLSGRTEAFF. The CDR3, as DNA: TGTGCCAGCAGTTTATCGGGGAGGACTGAAGCTTTCTTT.

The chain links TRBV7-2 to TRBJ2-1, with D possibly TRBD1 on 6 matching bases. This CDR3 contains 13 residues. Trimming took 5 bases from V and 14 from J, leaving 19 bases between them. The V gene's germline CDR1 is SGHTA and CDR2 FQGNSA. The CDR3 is CASSETRSWDKFF. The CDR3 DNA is TGTGCCAGCAGCGAGACGAGATCATGGGACAAGTTCTTC.

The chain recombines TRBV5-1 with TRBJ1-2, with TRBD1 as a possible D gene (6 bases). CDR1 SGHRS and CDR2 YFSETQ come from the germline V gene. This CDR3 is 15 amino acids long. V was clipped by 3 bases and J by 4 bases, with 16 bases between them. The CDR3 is CASSYKEGGGYGYTF. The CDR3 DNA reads TGCGCCAGCAGCTACAAGGAAGGGGGGGGCTATGGCTACACCTTC.

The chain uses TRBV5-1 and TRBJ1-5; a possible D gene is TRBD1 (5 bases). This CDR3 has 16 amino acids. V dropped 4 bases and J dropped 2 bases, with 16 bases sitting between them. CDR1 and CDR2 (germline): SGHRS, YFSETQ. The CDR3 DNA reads TGCGCCAGCAGCCCCCTCCCAGGGTTCGGCAATCAGCCCCAGCATTTT. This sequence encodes CASSPLPGFGNQPQHF.

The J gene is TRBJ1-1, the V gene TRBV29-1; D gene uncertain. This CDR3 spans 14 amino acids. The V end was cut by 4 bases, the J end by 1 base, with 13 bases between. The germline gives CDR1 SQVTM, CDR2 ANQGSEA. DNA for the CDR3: TGCAGCGTTGTCGGGGAGGGAAGGAACACTGAAGCTTTCTTT. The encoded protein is CSVVGEGRNTEAFF.

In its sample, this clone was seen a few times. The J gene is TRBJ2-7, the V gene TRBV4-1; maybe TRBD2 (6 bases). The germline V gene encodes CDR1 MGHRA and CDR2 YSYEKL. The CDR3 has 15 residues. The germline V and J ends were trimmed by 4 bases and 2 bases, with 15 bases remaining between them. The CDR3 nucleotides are TGCGCCAGCAGCCGCTCTGGGGGGTTCGCCTACGAGCAGTACTTC. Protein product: CASSRSGGFAYEQYF.

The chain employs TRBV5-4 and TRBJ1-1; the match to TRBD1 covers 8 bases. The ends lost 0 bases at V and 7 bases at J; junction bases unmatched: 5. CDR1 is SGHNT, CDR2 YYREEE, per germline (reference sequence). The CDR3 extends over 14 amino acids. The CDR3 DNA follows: TGTGCCAGCAGCTTGGTCGGGACAGGCGGTGAAGCTTTCTTT. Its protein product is CASSLVGTGGEAFF.

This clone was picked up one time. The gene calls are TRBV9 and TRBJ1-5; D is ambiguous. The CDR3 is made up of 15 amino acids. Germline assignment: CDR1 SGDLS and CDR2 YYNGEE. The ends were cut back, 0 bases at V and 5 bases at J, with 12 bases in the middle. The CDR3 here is CASSVDDTPYQPQHF. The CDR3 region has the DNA TGTGCCAGCAGCGTAGACGACACCCCGTATCAGCCCCAGCATTTT.

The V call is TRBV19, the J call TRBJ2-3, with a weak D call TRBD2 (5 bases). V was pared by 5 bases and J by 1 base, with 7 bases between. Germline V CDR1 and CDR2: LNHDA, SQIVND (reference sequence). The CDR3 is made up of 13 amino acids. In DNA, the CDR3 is TGTGCCAGTAGTTCCGGGGGCACAGATACGCAGTATTTT. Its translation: CASSSGGTDTQYF. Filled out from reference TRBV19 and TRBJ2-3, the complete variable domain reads DGGITQSPKYLFRKEGQNVTLSCEQNLNHDAMYWYRQDPGQGLRLIYYSQIVNDFQKGDIAEGYSVSREKKESFPLTVTSAQKNPTAFYLCASSSGGTDTQYFGPGTRLTVL.

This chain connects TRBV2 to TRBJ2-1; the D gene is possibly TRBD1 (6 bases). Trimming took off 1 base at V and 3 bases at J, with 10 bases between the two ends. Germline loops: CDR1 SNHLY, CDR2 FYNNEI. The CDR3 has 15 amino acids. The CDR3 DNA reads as TGTGCCAGCAGTGAAGTCCAGGGGAGCTACAATGAGCAGTTCTTC. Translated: CASSEVQGSYNEQFF.

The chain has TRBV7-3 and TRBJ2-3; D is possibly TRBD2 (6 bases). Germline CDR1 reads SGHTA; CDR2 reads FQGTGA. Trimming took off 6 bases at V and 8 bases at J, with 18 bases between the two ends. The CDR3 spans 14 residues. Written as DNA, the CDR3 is TGTGCCAGCAGTCACTCCCGGGAGACCGGTACGCAGTATTTT. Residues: CASSHSRETGTQYF.

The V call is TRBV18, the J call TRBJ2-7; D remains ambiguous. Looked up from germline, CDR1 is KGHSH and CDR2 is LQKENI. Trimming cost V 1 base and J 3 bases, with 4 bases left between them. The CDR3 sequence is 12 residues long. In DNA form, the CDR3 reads TGTGCCAGCTCACCACGGCTCTACGAGCAGTACTTC. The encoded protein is CASSPRLYEQYF.

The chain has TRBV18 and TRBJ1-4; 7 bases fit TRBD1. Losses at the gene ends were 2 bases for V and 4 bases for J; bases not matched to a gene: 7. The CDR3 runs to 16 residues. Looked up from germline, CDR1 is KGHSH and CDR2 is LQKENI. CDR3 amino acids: CASSPTRDRVNEKLFF. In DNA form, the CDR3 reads TGTGCCAGCTCACCAACGAGGGACAGAGTTAATGAAAAACTGTTTTTT.

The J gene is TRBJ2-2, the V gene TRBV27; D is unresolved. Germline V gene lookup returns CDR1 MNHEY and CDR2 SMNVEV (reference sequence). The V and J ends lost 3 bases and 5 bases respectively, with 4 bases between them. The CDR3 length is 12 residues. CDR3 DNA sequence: TGTGCCAGCAGTTTCTCTACCGGGGAGCTGTTTTTT. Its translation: CASSFSTGELFF.

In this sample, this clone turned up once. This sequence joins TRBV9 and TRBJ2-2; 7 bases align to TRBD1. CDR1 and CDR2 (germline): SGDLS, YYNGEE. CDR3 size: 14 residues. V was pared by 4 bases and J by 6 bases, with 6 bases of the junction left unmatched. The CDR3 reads CASSNDRAAGELFF. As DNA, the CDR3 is TGTGCCAGCAGCAATGACAGGGCGGCCGGGGAGCTGTTTTTT.

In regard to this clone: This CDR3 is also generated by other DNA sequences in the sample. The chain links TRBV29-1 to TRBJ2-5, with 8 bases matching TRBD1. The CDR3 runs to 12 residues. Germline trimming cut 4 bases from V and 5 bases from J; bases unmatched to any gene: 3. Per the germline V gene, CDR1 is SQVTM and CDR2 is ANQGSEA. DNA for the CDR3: TGCAGCGTTGGACAGGGGTGGGAGACCCAGTACTTC. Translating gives CSVGQGWETQYF.